This entry describes one TCR beta chain. The data are from a study of blood T cell repertoires in COVID-19. Using immunoSEQ multiplex PCR, the repertoire was profiled, and TCRdb retains in-frame clones only, with some absent. The sample consists of about 160,000 clones, around 90% of them appearing once. CDR3 size: 15 residues. Germline loops: CDR1 WSHSY, CDR2 SAAADI. V lost 6 bases, J lost 2 bases, and 13 bases lay in between. Sequenced sample: peripheral blood. This sequence was found in a man aged 55 to 70 with acute or convalescent COVID-19. The genes are TRBV10-2 and TRBJ2-2; tentatively, D is TRBD2 (6 bases). CDR3 in amino acids: CASRGGGVNTGELFF. CDR3 DNA sequence: TGCGCCAGCAGGGGTGGCGGGGTTAACACCGGGGAGCTGTTTTTT.